Given below is one T cell receptor (beta chain) in context. Symptom resolution, clearance, or two negative PCRs marked the recovered donors of Cohort 3. Authors' analysis steps: The assay estimated nucleated cells by amplifying reference gene primers. Some clones are missing from TCRdb's copy, which holds only in-frame ones; the method was immunoSEQ multiplex PCR. The DNA gave D and trimming, while V, J and clone size come from that table. This sample has over 300,000 clones, with around nine tenths found just once. The sample is drawn from a study of blood T cell repertoires in COVID-19. V shed 3 bases, J shed 8 bases, and the junction held 12 bases outside the gene matches. Germline V gene lookup returns CDR1 GTSNPN and CDR2 SVGIG (reference sequence). The CDR3 loop spans 14 amino acids.

The sample consisted of PBMCs or T cells enriched from blood (not recorded which). The receptor comes from a woman aged 25 to 45 who had recovered from COVID-19. This chain uses TRBV30 with TRBJ2-7; 8 nucleotides agree with TRBD1. The CDR3 sequence: CAWRARRDRGKQYF. The CDR3 DNA is TGTGCCTGGAGAGCCCGCCGAGACAGGGGAAAGCAGTACTTC.